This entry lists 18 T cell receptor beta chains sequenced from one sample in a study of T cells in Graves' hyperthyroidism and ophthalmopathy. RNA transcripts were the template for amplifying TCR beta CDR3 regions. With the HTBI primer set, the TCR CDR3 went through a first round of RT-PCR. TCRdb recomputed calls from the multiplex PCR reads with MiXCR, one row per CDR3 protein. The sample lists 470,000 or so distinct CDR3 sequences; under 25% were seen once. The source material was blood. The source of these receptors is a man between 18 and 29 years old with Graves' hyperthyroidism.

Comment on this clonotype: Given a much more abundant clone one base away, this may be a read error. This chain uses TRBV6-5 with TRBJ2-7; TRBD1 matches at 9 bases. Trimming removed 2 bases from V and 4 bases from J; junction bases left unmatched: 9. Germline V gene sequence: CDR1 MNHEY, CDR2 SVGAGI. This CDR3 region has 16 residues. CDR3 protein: CASSYGGGQGIYEQYF. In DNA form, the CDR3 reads TGTGCCAGCAGTTACGGGGGTGGACAGGGGATTTACGAGCAGTACTTC.

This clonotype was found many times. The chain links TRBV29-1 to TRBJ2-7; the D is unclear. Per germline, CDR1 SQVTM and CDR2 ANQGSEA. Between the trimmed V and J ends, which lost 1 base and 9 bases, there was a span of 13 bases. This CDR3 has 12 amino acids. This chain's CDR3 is CSVEGLADPQYF. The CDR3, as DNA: TGCAGCGTTGAAGGATTGGCCGACCCGCAGTACTTC.

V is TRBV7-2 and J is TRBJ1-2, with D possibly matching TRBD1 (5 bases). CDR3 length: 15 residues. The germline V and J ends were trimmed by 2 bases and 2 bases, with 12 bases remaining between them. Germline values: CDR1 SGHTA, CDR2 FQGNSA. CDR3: CASSLYGGSNYGYTF. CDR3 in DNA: TGTGCCAGCAGCTTATATGGGGGGTCCAACTATGGCTACACCTTC.

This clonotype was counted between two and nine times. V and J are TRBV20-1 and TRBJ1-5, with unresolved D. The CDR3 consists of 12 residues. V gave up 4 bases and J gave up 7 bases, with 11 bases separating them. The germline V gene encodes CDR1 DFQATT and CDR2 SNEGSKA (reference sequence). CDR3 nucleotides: TGCAGTGCTAAGGTCGGCGGGCAGCCCCAGCATTTT. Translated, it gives CSAKVGGQPQHF.

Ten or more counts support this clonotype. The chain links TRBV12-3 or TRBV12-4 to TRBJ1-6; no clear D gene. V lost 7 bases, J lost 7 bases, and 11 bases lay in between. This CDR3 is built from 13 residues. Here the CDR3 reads CASNTGVNSPLHF. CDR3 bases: TGTGCCAGCAACACCGGGGTGAATTCACCCCTCCACTTT.

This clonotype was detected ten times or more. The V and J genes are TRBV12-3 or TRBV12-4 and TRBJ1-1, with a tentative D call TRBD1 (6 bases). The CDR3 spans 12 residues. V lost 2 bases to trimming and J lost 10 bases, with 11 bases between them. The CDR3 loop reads CASSLWGARAFF. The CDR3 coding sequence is TGTGCCAGCAGTTTATGGGGGGCACGAGCTTTCTTT.

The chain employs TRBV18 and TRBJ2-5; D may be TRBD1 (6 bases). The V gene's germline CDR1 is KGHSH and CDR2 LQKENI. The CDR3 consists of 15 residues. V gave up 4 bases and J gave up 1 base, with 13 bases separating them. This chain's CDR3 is CASSQNRDTQETQYF. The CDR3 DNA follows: TGTGCCAGCTCACAAAACCGGGACACCCAAGAGACCCAGTACTTC.

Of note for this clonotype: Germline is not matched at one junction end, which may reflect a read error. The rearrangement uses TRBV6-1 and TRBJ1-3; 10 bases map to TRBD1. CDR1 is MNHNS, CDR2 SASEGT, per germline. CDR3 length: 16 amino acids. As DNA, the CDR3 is TGTGCCAGCAACAATCAAGGGACAGGGGCTGGAGACACCATATATTTT. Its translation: CASNNQGTGAGDTIYF.

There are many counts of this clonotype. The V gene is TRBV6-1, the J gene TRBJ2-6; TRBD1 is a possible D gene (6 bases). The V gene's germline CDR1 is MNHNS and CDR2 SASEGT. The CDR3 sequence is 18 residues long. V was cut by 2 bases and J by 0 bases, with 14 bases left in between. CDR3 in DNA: TGTGCCAGCAGTGAATGGGGCAGGGGCTACTCTGGGGCCAACGTCCTGACTTTC. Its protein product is CASSEWGRGYSGANVLTF.

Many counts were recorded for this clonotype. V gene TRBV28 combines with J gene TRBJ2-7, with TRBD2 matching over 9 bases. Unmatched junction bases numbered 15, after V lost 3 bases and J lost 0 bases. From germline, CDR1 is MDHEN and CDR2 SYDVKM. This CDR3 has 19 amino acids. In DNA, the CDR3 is TGTGCCAGCAGTTTGTTGTGGGTAGCGGGGGTCCTAAGCTCCTACGAGCAGTACTTC. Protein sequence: CASSLLWVAGVLSSYEQYF. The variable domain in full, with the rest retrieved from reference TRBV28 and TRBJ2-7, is DVKVTQSSRYLVKRTGEKVFLECVQDMDHENMFWYRQDPGLGLRLIYFSYDVKMKEKGDIPEGYSVSREKKERFSLILESASTNQTSMYLCASSLLWVAGVLSSYEQYFGPGTRLTVT.

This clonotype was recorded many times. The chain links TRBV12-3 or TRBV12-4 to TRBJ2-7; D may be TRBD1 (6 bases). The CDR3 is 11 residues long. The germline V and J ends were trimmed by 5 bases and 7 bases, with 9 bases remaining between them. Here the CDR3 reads CASSLTGEQYF. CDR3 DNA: TGTGCCAGCAGTCTAACAGGGGAGCAGTACTTC.

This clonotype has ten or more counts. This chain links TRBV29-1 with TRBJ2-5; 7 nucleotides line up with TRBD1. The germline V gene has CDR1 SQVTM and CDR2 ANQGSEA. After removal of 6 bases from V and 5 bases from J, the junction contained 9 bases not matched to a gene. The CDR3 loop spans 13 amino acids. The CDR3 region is CSVRGSGGETQYF. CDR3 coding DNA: TGCAGCGTCAGGGGGTCAGGTGGGGAGACCCAGTACTTC.

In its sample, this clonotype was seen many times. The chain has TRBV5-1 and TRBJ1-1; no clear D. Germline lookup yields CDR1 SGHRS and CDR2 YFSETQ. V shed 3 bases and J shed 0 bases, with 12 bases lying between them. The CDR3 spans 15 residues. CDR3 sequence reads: CASSSDIYLNTEAFF. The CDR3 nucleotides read TGCGCCAGCAGCTCTGACATTTACCTGAACACTGAAGCTTTCTTT.

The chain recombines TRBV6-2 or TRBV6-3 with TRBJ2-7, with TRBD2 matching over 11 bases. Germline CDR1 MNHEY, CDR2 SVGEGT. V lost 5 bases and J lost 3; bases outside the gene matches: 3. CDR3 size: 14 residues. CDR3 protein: CASSPTSGNYEQYF. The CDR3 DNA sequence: TGTGCCAGCAGTCCGACTAGCGGGAACTACGAGCAGTACTTC.

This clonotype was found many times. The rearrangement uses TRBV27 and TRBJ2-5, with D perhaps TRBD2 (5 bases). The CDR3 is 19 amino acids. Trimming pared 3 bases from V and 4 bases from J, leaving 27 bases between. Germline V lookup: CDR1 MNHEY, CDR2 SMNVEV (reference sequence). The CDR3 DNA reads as TGTGCCAGCAGTTTTTACCCACCATCCTTGGACTGGGAAGGAGAGACCCAGTACTTC. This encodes CASSFYPPSLDWEGETQYF.

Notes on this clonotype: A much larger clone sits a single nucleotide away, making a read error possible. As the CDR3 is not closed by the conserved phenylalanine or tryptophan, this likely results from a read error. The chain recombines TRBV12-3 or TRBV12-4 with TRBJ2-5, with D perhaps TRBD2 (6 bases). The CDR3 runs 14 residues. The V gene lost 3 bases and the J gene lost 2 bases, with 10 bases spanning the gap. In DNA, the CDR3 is TGTGCCAGCAGTTTTCTTGCGGGGCAAGAGACCCAGTACTCC. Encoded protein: CASSFLAGQETQYS.

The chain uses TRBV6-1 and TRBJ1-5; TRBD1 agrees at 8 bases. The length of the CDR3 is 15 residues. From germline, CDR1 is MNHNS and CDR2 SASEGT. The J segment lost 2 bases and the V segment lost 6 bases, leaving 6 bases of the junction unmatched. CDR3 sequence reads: CASRAQDRGNQPQHF. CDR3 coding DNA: TGTGCCAGCAGGGCCCAGGACAGGGGCAATCAGCCCCAGCATTTT.

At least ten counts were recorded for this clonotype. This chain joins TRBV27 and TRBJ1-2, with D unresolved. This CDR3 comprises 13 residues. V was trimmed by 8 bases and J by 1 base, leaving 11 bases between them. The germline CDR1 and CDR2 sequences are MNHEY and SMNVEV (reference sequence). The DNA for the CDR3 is TGTGCCAGCGCCGACCGATTTAACTATGGCTACACCTTC. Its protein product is CASADRFNYGYTF.